One sample yielded the 25 T cell receptor beta chains listed below, sequenced in a study of long-term antiretroviral therapy in people with HIV. This was the immunoSEQ v3.0 assay at survey level. Some clones are missing from TCRdb's copy, which holds only in-frame ones; the method was immunoSEQ multiplex PCR. The top ten hold around 2.3% of the sample, which has 20,000 to 25,000 clones, roughly 96% seen once. The sample here was unsorted PBMCs, taken roughly 5.1 years after starting antiretroviral therapy. The receptors originated from a woman in her 50s with HIV.

The rearrangement uses TRBV28 and TRBJ2-5; D possibly corresponds to TRBD1 (6 bases). The CDR3 has 14 amino acids. With 6 bases removed from V and 0 bases from J, the gap between germline ends came to 11 bases. In germline, CDR1 is MDHEN, CDR2 SYDVKM. CDR3 nucleotide sequence: TGTGCCAGCAGACTTGACAGGAACCAAGAGACCCAGTACTTC. This gives the protein CASRLDRNQETQYF. The whole variable domain, filled in from reference TRBV28 and TRBJ2-5, reads DVKVTQSSRYLVKRTGEKVFLECVQDMDHENMFWYRQDPGLGLRLIYFSYDVKMKEKGDIPEGYSVSREKKERFSLILESASTNQTSMYLCASRLDRNQETQYFGPGTRLLVL.

This clone was seen a single time. The J gene is TRBJ1-1, the V gene TRBV5-5, with a tentative D call TRBD1 (6 bases). There are 14 residues in the CDR3. Trimming removed 3 bases at V and 0 bases at J, with 9 bases between. Per the germline V gene, CDR1 is SGHKS and CDR2 is YYEKEE (reference sequence). Here the CDR3 DNA reads TGTGCCAGCAGCTACGGACAGCTGAACACTGAAGCTTTCTTT. Translated: CASSYGQLNTEAFF.

The genes are TRBV10-2 and TRBJ1-2; D is uncertain. This CDR3 is 16 amino acids long. Per germline, CDR1 WSHSY and CDR2 SAAADI. Trimming left V 5 bases short and J 0 bases short, with 16 bases between. The CDR3 DNA reads TGCGCCAGCAGTCAGTGGGCAGATGATACTAACTATGGCTACACCTTC. It is translated as CASSQWADDTNYGYTF.

This chain joins TRBV7-6 and TRBJ2-7; 15 positions match TRBD2. Germline-derived CDR1 and CDR2 are SGHVS and FNYEAQ. The CDR3 is 20 residues long. J lost 3 bases, V lost 2 bases, and 14 bases had no gene match. The CDR3 is CASSLSQTGLAGGPIYEQYF. The CDR3 coding sequence is TGTGCCAGCAGCTTATCCCAGACGGGACTAGCGGGAGGACCCATCTACGAGCAGTACTTC.

This chain connects TRBV7-6 to TRBJ2-7; D assignment may be TRBD1 or TRBD2 (6 bases each). Germline V CDR1 and CDR2: SGHVS, FNYEAQ. The V and J ends lost 3 bases and 5 bases respectively, with 17 bases between them. The CDR3 is 15 residues long. CDR3 DNA: TGTGCCAGCAGCTTCTTATCGGGGGCGAAGGACGAGCAGTACTTC. Amino acids: CASSFLSGAKDEQYF.

The rearrangement uses TRBV29-1 and TRBJ1-1, with unresolved D. The CDR3 is 11 residues long. V shed 4 bases and J shed 4 bases, with 7 bases lying between them. Germline V gene lookup returns CDR1 SQVTM and CDR2 ANQGSEA. The CDR3 DNA follows: TGCAGCGTTGGGGTGGGCACTGAAGCTTTCTTT. Its translation: CSVGVGTEAFF.

V gene TRBV2 combines with J gene TRBJ1-4, with D unclear. This CDR3 is built from 15 residues. V was trimmed by 6 bases and J by 3 bases, leaving 14 bases between them. In germline, CDR1 is SNHLY, CDR2 FYNNEI. The CDR3 region has the DNA TGTGCCAGCAGCACGGAGGGCACAGCTAATGAAAAACTGTTTTTT. Its protein is CASSTEGTANEKLFF. Using reference TRBV2 and TRBJ1-4 for the parts outside the CDR3, the full variable domain is EPEVTQTPSHQVTQMGQEVILRCVPISNHLYFYWYRQILGQKVEFLVSFYNNEISEKSEIFDDQFSVERPDGSNFTLKIRSTKLEDSAMYFCASSTEGTANEKLFFGSGTQLSVL.

The chain has TRBV7-9 and TRBJ2-4; D is perhaps TRBD2 (5 bases). Germline loops: CDR1 SEHNR, CDR2 FQNEAQ (reference sequence). Between the trimmed V and J ends, which lost 5 bases and 6 bases, there was a span of 14 bases. The CDR3 has 14 amino acids. The CDR3 sequence: CASSLLQEGNIQYF. The CDR3 region has the DNA TGTGCCAGCAGCCTCCTGCAAGAGGGAAACATTCAGTACTTC.

The rearrangement links TRBV11-2 to TRBJ2-5, with TRBD2 as a possible D gene (6 bases). V was shortened by 0 bases and J by 2 bases, with 10 bases between the two germline ends. Germline CDR1 SGHAT, CDR2 FQNNGV. This CDR3 comprises 15 residues. The CDR3 nucleotides are TGTGCCAGCAGCTTAGATGGTGCGGGACAAGAGACCCAGTACTTC. Amino acid sequence: CASSLDGAGQETQYF.

This sequence joins TRBV7-9 and TRBJ2-7; D might be TRBD1 or TRBD2, each matching 5 bases. The CDR3 is made up of 13 amino acids. V was pared by 3 bases and J by 4 bases, with 10 bases between. CDR1 and CDR2 from the germline V gene are SEHNR and FQNEAQ (reference sequence). DNA of the CDR3: TGTGCCAGCAGCTTGCGTGAGGGGTACGAGCAGTACTTC. Translation gives CASSLREGYEQYF.

This clone showed up just once. V and J are TRBV7-9 and TRBJ2-2; D unresolved. The germline V and J ends were trimmed by 2 bases and 0 bases, with 4 bases remaining between them. The CDR3 sequence is 14 residues long. CDR1 and CDR2 from the germline V gene are SEHNR and FQNEAQ (reference sequence). The CDR3 protein is CASSLSTNTGELFF. The CDR3 region has the DNA TGTGCCAGCAGCTTAAGTACGAACACCGGGGAGCTGTTTTTT.

The V gene is TRBV19, the J gene TRBJ2-4, with D perhaps TRBD2 (5 bases). Germline V gene sequence: CDR1 LNHDA, CDR2 SQIVND (reference sequence). The CDR3 covers 12 residues. The V end lost 3 bases, the J end lost 8 bases, and 8 bases lay between the germline ends. CDR3 sequence (DNA): TGTGCCAGTAGTATCGGGGTGGACATTCAGTACTTC. This translates into CASSIGVDIQYF.

V is TRBV9 and J is TRBJ2-5; 11 nucleotides line up with TRBD2. The CDR3 runs to 16 residues. V was pared by 2 bases and J by 5 bases, with 8 bases of the junction left unmatched. Germline assignment: CDR1 SGDLS and CDR2 YYNGEE. The CDR3 region is CASSVSSGRSGETQYF. Here the CDR3 DNA reads TGTGCCAGCAGCGTTTCTAGCGGGAGGAGCGGGGAGACCCAGTACTTC.

This clone was seen only once. The chain is built from TRBV6-4 and TRBJ2-1; D uncertain. The V and J ends lost 5 bases and 7 bases respectively, with 12 bases between them. The CDR3 spans 13 residues. Germline V gene data show CDR1 as MRHNA and CDR2 as SNTAGT. The CDR3 region is CASSSSYSNEQFF. The DNA of the CDR3 is TGTGCCAGCAGTTCGTCTTACTCTAATGAGCAGTTCTTC.

V and J are TRBV11-2 and TRBJ2-2, with 8 nucleotides matching TRBD2. The CDR3 loop spans 19 amino acids. V trimming: 3 bases; J trimming: 5 bases; junction bases outside the gene matches: 17. Looked up from germline, CDR1 is SGHAT and CDR2 is FQNNGV. For the CDR3, the DNA is TGTGCCAGCAGCTTTCCGGAGGAGCGGGAGCTTAAGTTGACCGGGGAGCTGTTTTTT. It encodes CASSFPEERELKLTGELFF.

J is TRBJ1-4 and V is TRBV6-5; D call uncertain. The V and J ends lost 6 bases and 1 base respectively, with 9 bases between them. The V gene's germline CDR1 is MNHEY and CDR2 SVGAGI. The CDR3 has 14 amino acids. The CDR3 loop is CASRSIGTNEKLFF. Here the CDR3 DNA reads TGTGCCAGCAGATCGATAGGAACTAATGAAAAACTGTTTTTT.

This chain joins TRBV18 and TRBJ2-5; D gene ambiguous. Per the germline V gene, CDR1 is KGHSH and CDR2 is LQKENI. V was cut by 3 bases and J by 1 base, with 9 bases left in between. The CDR3 covers 14 residues. In DNA form, the CDR3 reads TGTGCCAGCTCACCGAACAGCGTCCAAGAGACCCAGTACTTC. Protein product: CASSPNSVQETQYF.

The chain recombines TRBV7-9 with TRBJ2-5, with D maybe TRBD2 (5 bases). In germline, CDR1 is SEHNR, CDR2 FQNEAQ (reference sequence). With 5 bases removed from V and 5 bases from J, the gap between germline ends came to 21 bases. The CDR3 consists of 16 residues. The DNA for the CDR3 is TGTGCCAGCAGCCCGCAAACAGCGGCTACTACTGAGACCCAGTACTTC. As protein: CASSPQTAATTETQYF.

The gene calls are TRBV29-1 and TRBJ1-2; TRBD1 agrees at 7 bases. The germline V gene encodes CDR1 SQVTM and CDR2 ANQGSEA. The V segment lost 3 bases and the J segment 5 bases; nucleotides outside the gene matches: 9. The CDR3 has 14 residues. The CDR3 DNA is TGCAGCGTTGATGAGGGGGCGAAATTGTATGGCTACACCTTC. Its translation: CSVDEGAKLYGYTF.

The chain joins TRBV6-1 to TRBJ2-1, with D tentatively TRBD2 (6 bases). The germline CDR1 and CDR2 sequences are MNHNS and SASEGT. This CDR3 is 13 amino acids long. V dropped 8 bases and J dropped 0 bases, with 8 bases sitting between them. The CDR3 here is CASRGSSYNEQFF. The CDR3 nucleotides read TGTGCCAGCCGGGGGAGCTCCTACAATGAGCAGTTCTTC.

V and J are TRBV5-1 and TRBJ1-2; D call uncertain. V was shortened by 4 bases and J by 7 bases, with 11 bases between the two germline ends. CDR1 and CDR2 (germline): SGHRS, YFSETQ. CDR3 length equals 12 residues. The DNA for the CDR3 is TGCGCCAGCAGCCAAAGAGATGGTGGCTACACCTTC. Its translation: CASSQRDGGYTF.

The chain links TRBV19 to TRBJ2-7, with 8 positions matching TRBD1. V shed 3 bases, J shed 5 bases, and the junction held 9 bases outside the gene matches. The germline CDR1 and CDR2 sequences are LNHDA and SQIVND (reference sequence). This CDR3 spans 15 amino acids. CDR3 loop: CASSILRQGRNEQYF. As DNA, the CDR3 is TGTGCCAGTAGTATTCTAAGACAGGGGAGGAACGAGCAGTACTTC.

The chain couples TRBV19 to TRBJ2-1; D may be TRBD1 (5 bases). Germline V lookup: CDR1 LNHDA, CDR2 SQIVND (reference sequence). V lost 5 bases and J lost 2, with 10 bases in between. CDR3 size: 14 residues. In DNA form, the CDR3 reads TGTGCCAGTAGTCGCCAGGGCCCCTACAATGAGCAGTTCTTC. The encoded protein is CASSRQGPYNEQFF.

This chain links TRBV11-1 with TRBJ2-7; D is uncertain. This CDR3 is 12 amino acids long. Germline-derived CDR1 and CDR2 are SGHAT and FQDESV (reference sequence). V was shortened by 5 bases and J by 1 base, with 6 bases between the two germline ends. The CDR3 DNA reads as TGTGCCAGCAGCAGGGATTCCTACGAGCAGTACTTC. Translated: CASSRDSYEQYF. Complete variable domain (other parts from reference TRBV11-1 and TRBJ2-7): EAEVAQSPRYKITEKSQAVAFWCDPISGHATLYWYRQILGQGPELLVQFQDESVVDDSQLPKDRFSAERLKGVDSTLKIQPAELGDSAMYLCASSRDSYEQYFGPGTRLTVT.

J is TRBJ2-7 and V is TRBV7-8, with 9 bases identical to TRBD2. There are 16 residues in the CDR3. The trim removed 0 bases at V and 7 bases at J, leaving 10 bases unmatched. Germline V gives CDR1 SGHVS, CDR2 FQNEAQ. In DNA, the CDR3 is TGTGCCAGCAGCTTAGCAGCGGGAGGCCTAGATGGGGAGCAGTACTTC. It is translated as CASSLAAGGLDGEQYF.